These 17 T cell receptor beta chains were all obtained from the same sample, sequenced in a study of T-cell reconstitution after alpha-beta-depleted transplantation in children. Molecular barcoding with unique molecular identifiers was used for the TCRbeta library. Using its own MiXCR run on the PCR reads, TCRdb lists one record per CDR3 protein. The table shows about 360,000 distinct CDR3 sequences, with less than 15% occurring only once. Sequencing used PBMCs, obtained from the stem cell graft. The origin of the receptors is a human donor who donated a stem cell graft to a child with Fanconi anemia.

This sequence joins TRBV7-6 and TRBJ1-1; no firm D call. This CDR3 region has 12 residues. Looked up from germline, CDR1 is SGHVS and CDR2 is FNYEAQ. Trimming left V 4 bases short and J 6 bases short, with 9 bases between. As DNA, the CDR3 is TGTGCCAGCAGCTCCCTTATACCTGAAGCTTTCTTT. Its protein is CASSSLIPEAFF.

This clonotype has a handful of counts. The genes are TRBV20-1 and TRBJ2-5; D unclear. Deletions cut 2 bases from V and 4 bases from J, with 11 bases between. Looked up from germline, CDR1 is DFQATT and CDR2 is SNEGSKA (reference sequence). This CDR3 has 13 amino acids. As DNA, the CDR3 is TGCAGTGCTAGACCGAGAGTTGGAGAGACCCAGTACTTC. It codes for CSARPRVGETQYF.

The rearrangement links TRBV5-1 to TRBJ2-1; TRBD2 agrees at 8 bases. The CDR3 runs 16 residues. Trimming cost V 0 bases and J 7 bases; bases outside gene matches: 9. Germline V gene sequence: CDR1 SGHRS, CDR2 YFSETQ. The CDR3 loop reads CASSLGPTSGQNEQFF. As DNA, the CDR3 is TGCGCCAGCAGCTTGGGCCCCACTAGCGGTCAAAATGAGCAGTTCTTC.

This clonotype was counted only a few times. The CDR3 sequence: CASSQGGASGYNEQFF. For the CDR3, the DNA is TGTGCCAGCAGCCAGGGCGGGGCTAGCGGGTACAATGAGCAGTTCTTC. The V call is TRBV7-8, the J call TRBJ2-1; 8 bases agree with TRBD2. This CDR3 has 16 residues. Trimming took 5 bases from V and 4 from J; bases not matched to a gene: 10. The germline gives CDR1 SGHVS, CDR2 FQNEAQ.

This clonotype was seen just once. The genes are TRBV11-2 and TRBJ2-3; D may be TRBD1 (6 bases). CDR3 length: 15 amino acids. Trimming left V 5 bases short and J 2 bases short, with 14 bases between. CDR1 SGHAT and CDR2 FQNNGV come from the germline V gene. CDR3 residues: CASSTQQGHTDTQYF. For the CDR3, the DNA is TGTGCCAGCAGCACACAACAGGGCCACACAGATACGCAGTATTTT.

The chain links TRBV4-2 to TRBJ1-5; D unclear. V lost 0 bases and J 6 bases, leaving 3 bases between the germline ends. CDR3 length: 12 residues. Germline-derived CDR1 and CDR2 are LGHNA and YNFKEQ. The CDR3: CASSQEGQPQHF. The CDR3 DNA reads TGTGCCAGCAGCCAAGAGGGTCAGCCCCAGCATTTT.

The rearrangement uses TRBV20-1 and TRBJ2-5; no reliable D call. Trimming removed 2 bases at V and 1 base at J, with 8 bases between. The length of the CDR3 is 13 residues. Germline CDR1 DFQATT, CDR2 SNEGSKA (reference sequence). This CDR3 reads CSARIGTQETQYF. The CDR3 DNA reads as TGCAGTGCTAGAATCGGAACCCAAGAGACCCAGTACTTC.

This clonotype was counted a few times. The V gene is TRBV28, the J gene TRBJ1-5; possible D gene TRBD1, 6 bases. The germline gives CDR1 MDHEN, CDR2 SYDVKM. This CDR3 is 14 amino acids long. V lost 6 bases and J lost 6, with 15 bases in between. CDR3 nucleotides: TGTGCCAGCAGCGCCCCAGGGGCTGGTCAGCCCCAGCATTTT. As protein: CASSAPGAGQPQHF.

Many counts were recorded for this clonotype. J is TRBJ2-1 and V is TRBV20-1; TRBD1 or TRBD2 may be the D gene (5 bases each). Deletions cut 0 bases from V and 7 bases from J, with 7 bases between. CDR3 length: 12 amino acids. Germline V gives CDR1 DFQATT, CDR2 SNEGSKA (reference sequence). This CDR3 is CSARDEGNEQFF. CDR3 coding DNA: TGCAGTGCTAGAGATGAGGGGAATGAGCAGTTCTTC.

There are many counts of this clonotype. The chain recombines TRBV20-1 with TRBJ2-7; 13 bases match TRBD2. The V gene end was trimmed by 5 bases and the J gene end by 3 bases; junction bases not matched to a gene: 4. The CDR3 is 14 residues long. CDR1 DFQATT and CDR2 SNEGSKA come from the germline V gene (reference sequence). CDR3 in amino acids: CSAPGTSGVYEQYF. CDR3 coding DNA: TGCAGTGCTCCGGGGACTAGCGGGGTCTACGAGCAGTACTTC.

This clonotype has only a few counts. J is TRBJ1-2 and V is TRBV6-1; weak D call: TRBD1 (5 bases). Germline V gene data show CDR1 as MNHNS and CDR2 as SASEGT. Trimming shortened V by 7 bases and J by 2 bases, and 14 bases separated the two germline ends. The CDR3 sequence is 14 residues long. This chain's CDR3 is CASIGRAKNYGYTF. In DNA form, the CDR3 reads TGTGCCAGCATAGGCAGGGCGAAGAACTATGGCTACACCTTC.

This clonotype showed up many times. This chain joins TRBV4-1 and TRBJ1-2; no reliable D call. The V gene lost 0 bases and the J gene lost 3 bases, with 11 bases spanning the gap. CDR3 length: 15 residues. Germline values: CDR1 MGHRA, CDR2 YSYEKL. The CDR3 bases are TGCGCCAGCAGCCAAGATGTGGGGTTGGACTATGGCTACACCTTC. Encoded protein: CASSQDVGLDYGYTF.

In this sample, this clonotype turned up many times. This sequence joins TRBV20-1 and TRBJ1-1, with a weak D call TRBD1 (5 bases). Trimming removed 6 bases at V and 7 bases at J, with 9 bases between. The length of the CDR3 is 10 residues. Germline CDR1 DFQATT, CDR2 SNEGSKA (reference sequence). Here the CDR3 DNA reads TGCAGTGCCACCGACAGTGAAGCTTTCTTT. It yields the protein CSATDSEAFF.

The chain couples TRBV20-1 to TRBJ2-5; 10 bases are a match to TRBD2. Trimming cost V 5 bases and J 2 bases; bases outside gene matches: 8. There are 15 residues in the CDR3. Germline V gives CDR1 DFQATT, CDR2 SNEGSKA (reference sequence). In DNA, the CDR3 is TGCAGTGCTCCCAGACTAGCGGGCTATCAAGAGACCCAGTACTTC. The encoded protein is CSAPRLAGYQETQYF.

This chain links TRBV6-2 or TRBV6-3 with TRBJ1-4; 8 bases line up with TRBD1. V was pared by 4 bases and J by 10 bases, with 11 bases of the junction left unmatched. This CDR3 region has 15 residues. Germline-derived CDR1 and CDR2 are MNHEY and SVGEGT. CDR3 protein: CASSLDRDRFGKLFF. The CDR3 nucleotides are TGTGCCAGCAGTTTGGACCGGGACAGGTTCGGAAAACTGTTTTTT.

The J gene is TRBJ1-2, the V gene TRBV12-3 or TRBV12-4, with a tentative D call TRBD1 (6 bases). The germline V and J ends were trimmed by 6 bases and 2 bases, with 10 bases remaining between them. The CDR3 sequence is 13 residues long. CDR3 bases: TGTGCCAGCAGGACTACAGGGAACTATGGCTACACCTTC. Translation: CASRTTGNYGYTF.

The chain has TRBV6-4 and TRBJ2-1; TRBD2 matches 10 bases. After removal of 2 bases from V and 9 bases from J, the junction contained 4 bases not matched to a gene. CDR3 size: 14 residues. Germline assignment: CDR1 MRHNA and CDR2 SNTAGT. The CDR3 reads CASSDLSGGGEQFF. CDR3 in DNA: TGTGCCAGCAGTGACCTGAGCGGGGGGGGTGAGCAGTTCTTC.